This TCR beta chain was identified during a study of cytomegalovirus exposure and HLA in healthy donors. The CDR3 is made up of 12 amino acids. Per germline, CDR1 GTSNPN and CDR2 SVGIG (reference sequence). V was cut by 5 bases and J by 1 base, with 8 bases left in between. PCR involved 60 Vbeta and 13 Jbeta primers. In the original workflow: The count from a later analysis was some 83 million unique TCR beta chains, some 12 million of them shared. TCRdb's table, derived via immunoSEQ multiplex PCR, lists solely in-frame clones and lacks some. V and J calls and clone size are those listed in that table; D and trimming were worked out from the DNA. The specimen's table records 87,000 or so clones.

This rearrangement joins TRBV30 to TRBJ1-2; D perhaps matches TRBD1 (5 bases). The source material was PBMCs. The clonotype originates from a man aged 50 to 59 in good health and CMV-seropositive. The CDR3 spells CAWVDSNYGYTF. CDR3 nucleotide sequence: TGTGCCTGGGTTGACAGTAACTATGGCTACACCTTC.